Each of the 21 T cell receptor beta chains below was sequenced from the same sample in a study of T-cell memory formation after mild COVID-19. TCRdb ran MiXCR on the 5' RACE reads and lists one entry per CDR3 protein. The table includes 390,000 or so distinct CDR3 sequences, 15% to 20% detected once. The sample consisted of PBMCs or a T cell subset sorted from them (not recorded which). The receptors here all came from a man aged 18 to 29 who had mild COVID-19 (a few samples of this study predate the infection). Cell type and time point are not known.

This clonotype occurred many times. The J gene is TRBJ2-2, the V gene TRBV12-3 or TRBV12-4; 8 bases map to TRBD2. V lost 6 bases, J lost 4 bases, and 4 bases stayed unmatched. The CDR3 has 14 residues. For the CDR3, the DNA is TGTGCCAGCAGCATAGCGGGGCCCACCGGGGAGCTGTTTTTT. This translates into CASSIAGPTGELFF.

The CDR3 nucleotides read TGTGCCAGCAGTTTCTTGGTTGGGCGCACAGATACGCAGTATTTT. Translation gives CASSFLVGRTDTQYF. The V call is TRBV6-6, the J call TRBJ2-3; D gene unclear. Germline V lookup: CDR1 MNHNY, CDR2 SVGAGI (reference sequence). CDR3 length: 15 amino acids. Trimming left V 4 bases short and J 1 base short, with 12 bases between.

This clonotype has only a few counts. V is TRBV9 and J is TRBJ1-2, with D hard to call. V gave up 1 base and J gave up 4 bases, with 11 bases separating them. CDR1 and CDR2 (germline): SGDLS, YYNGEE. The CDR3 spans 14 residues. CDR3 amino acids: CASSVSVTRYGYTF. The CDR3 DNA reads TGTGCCAGCAGCGTATCGGTAACACGCTATGGCTACACCTTC.

This clonotype was seen at least ten times. The chain combines TRBV7-2 with TRBJ1-1; TRBD1 agrees at 8 bases. V gave up 6 bases and J gave up 3 bases; unmatched junction bases: 9. CDR1 is SGHTA and CDR2 is FQGNSA in the germline V gene. The CDR3 spans 15 residues. In nucleotides, the CDR3 is TGTGCCAGCAGTACAGGACAGGGCCTCTACACTGAAGCTTTCTTT. This sequence encodes CASSTGQGLYTEAFF.

The chain carries TRBV20-1 and TRBJ2-1; no definite D call. The V end was cut by 4 bases, the J end by 9 bases, with 10 bases between. This CDR3 region has 11 residues. CDR1 and CDR2 from the germline V gene are DFQATT and SNEGSKA (reference sequence). For the CDR3, the DNA is TGCAGTGCTACATCACTCAGTGAGCAGTTCTTC. Its translation is CSATSLSEQFF.

J is TRBJ2-5 and V is TRBV20-1, with D maybe TRBD2 (5 bases). V lost 0 bases and J lost 5, with 19 bases in between. Germline lookup yields CDR1 DFQATT and CDR2 SNEGSKA (reference sequence). This CDR3 spans 16 amino acids. The CDR3 DNA sequence: TGCAGTGCTAGAGACGGGCGGGCTTTAGGTGGCGAGACCCAGTACTTC. Translating it yields CSARDGRALGGETQYF.

V and J are TRBV6-5 and TRBJ1-2, with a possible D match to TRBD1 (6 bases). Between the trimmed V and J ends, which lost 6 bases and 4 bases, there was a span of 15 bases. CDR3 length: 14 residues. Germline CDR1 reads MNHEY; CDR2 reads SVGAGI. The chain's CDR3 is CASSDTGPGYGYTF. The CDR3 bases are TGTGCCAGCAGCGATACAGGGCCTGGCTATGGCTACACCTTC.

This clonotype was seen ten or more times. The rearrangement joins TRBV4-3 to TRBJ2-3; D not certain. The CDR3 is 15 amino acids. CDR1 LGHNA and CDR2 YSLEER come from the germline V gene. The V gene lost 4 bases and the J gene lost 1 base, with 12 bases spanning the gap. CDR3 bases: TGCGCCAGCAGCCTGGACGCGGTGGGCACAGATACGCAGTATTTT. Encoded protein: CASSLDAVGTDTQYF.

This sequence joins TRBV20-1 and TRBJ1-5; D uncertain. There are 11 residues in the CDR3. Germline lookup yields CDR1 DFQATT and CDR2 SNEGSKA (reference sequence). V was trimmed by 3 bases and J by 11 bases, leaving 11 bases between them. CDR3 region: CSASFGEAQHF. The DNA for the CDR3 is TGCAGTGCTAGCTTCGGGGAAGCCCAGCATTTT.

The rearrangement links TRBV6-2 or TRBV6-3 to TRBJ2-7; perhaps TRBD1 as D (5 bases). V lost 6 bases and J lost 6, with 18 bases in between. CDR3 size: 14 residues. Germline-derived CDR1 and CDR2 are MNHEY and SVGEGT. In DNA, the CDR3 is TGTGCCAGCAGGCCAGCAGGGCAGGCCCGCGAGCAGTACTTC. Translation: CASRPAGQAREQYF.

This clonotype was found a few times. The rearrangement uses TRBV4-1 and TRBJ1-4; 8 positions match TRBD1. The CDR3 sequence is 15 residues long. Trimming removed 4 bases from V and 5 bases from J; junction bases left unmatched: 6. Per the germline V gene, CDR1 is MGHRA and CDR2 is YSYEKL. The CDR3 region has the DNA TGCGCCAGCAGCCCGCCGGGACAGGCGAATGAAAAACTGTTTTTT. It yields the protein CASSPPGQANEKLFF.

The gene calls are TRBV5-6 and TRBJ2-4; TRBD1 matches at 8 bases. After removal of 4 bases from V and 10 bases from J, the junction contained 10 bases not matched to a gene. Germline V gives CDR1 SGHDT, CDR2 YYEEEE. The CDR3 extends over 14 amino acids. The chain's CDR3 is CASSLRGQVVIQYF. The CDR3 DNA reads TGTGCCAGCAGCCTCCGGGGACAGGTGGTAATTCAGTACTTC.

This clonotype was seen more than once but under ten times. J is TRBJ1-5 and V is TRBV6-5; 7 nucleotides line up with TRBD1. The CDR3 is made up of 15 amino acids. CDR1 MNHEY and CDR2 SVGAGI come from the germline V gene. V trimming: 0 bases; J trimming: 3 bases; junction bases outside the gene matches: 2. The CDR3 sequence: CASSYSGGVNQPQHF. CDR3 DNA: TGTGCCAGCAGTTACTCAGGGGGCGTCAATCAGCCCCAGCATTTT.

This clonotype was counted between two and nine times. The gene calls are TRBV7-9 and TRBJ1-2; TRBD1 matches at 9 bases. The CDR3 covers 16 residues. Germline V gene lookup returns CDR1 SEHNR and CDR2 FQNEAQ (reference sequence). V lost 4 bases to trimming and J lost 5 bases; unmatched junction nucleotides: 11. CDR3 loop: CASSSSRTGENYGYTF. DNA of the CDR3: TGTGCCAGCAGCTCCTCCAGGACAGGGGAAAATTATGGCTACACCTTC. Combining the CDR3 with reference TRBV7-9 and TRBJ1-2 gives the whole variable domain DTGVSQNPRHKITKRGQNVTFRCDPISEHNRLYWYRQTLGQGPEFLTYFQNEAQLEKSRLLSDRFSAERPKGSFSTLEIQRTEQGDSAMYLCASSSSRTGENYGYTFGSGTRLTVV.

This sequence joins TRBV9 and TRBJ2-1; no firm D call. V gave up 0 bases and J gave up 4 bases, with 11 bases separating them. The CDR3 totals 15 residues. Germline CDR1 and CDR2: SGDLS and YYNGEE. This chain's CDR3 is CASSVGVAKYNEQFF. In DNA, the CDR3 is TGTGCCAGCAGCGTAGGGGTAGCCAAATACAATGAGCAGTTCTTC.

This sequence joins TRBV6-5 and TRBJ1-1; tentatively, D is TRBD1 (5 bases). V was clipped by 2 bases and J by 6 bases, with 10 bases between them. The CDR3 is 13 amino acids. CDR1 and CDR2 from the germline V gene are MNHEY and SVGAGI. The CDR3 nucleotides read TGTGCCAGCAGTTACGGCTGGGGGGCTGAAGCTTTCTTT. Translation: CASSYGWGAEAFF.

The genes are TRBV12-3 or TRBV12-4 and TRBJ2-7; D unclear. This CDR3 region has 12 residues. V was clipped by 4 bases and J by 3 bases, with 7 bases between them. CDR3 nucleotides: TGTGCCAGCAGTTCGCCATACTACGAGCAGTACTTC. It is translated as CASSSPYYEQYF.

The chain uses TRBV18 and TRBJ2-3; D is uncertain. This CDR3 is built from 14 residues. The germline CDR1 and CDR2 sequences are KGHSH and LQKENI. The V end lost 1 base, the J end lost 2 bases, and 7 bases lay between the germline ends. The CDR3 here is CASSPRPATDTQYF. CDR3 bases: TGTGCCAGCTCACCACGGCCAGCCACAGATACGCAGTATTTT. The full variable domain, rest sourced from reference TRBV18 and TRBJ2-3, is NAGVMQNPRHLVRRRGQEARLRCSPMKGHSHVYWYRQLPEEGLKFMVYLQKENIIDESGMPKERFSAEFPKEGPSILRIQQVVRGDSAAYFCASSPRPATDTQYFGPGTRLTVL.

The V gene is TRBV18, the J gene TRBJ1-2; D possibly corresponds to TRBD1 (6 bases). Germline CDR1 KGHSH, CDR2 LQKENI. This CDR3 is 15 amino acids long. V shed 4 bases and J shed 0 bases, with 12 bases lying between them. CDR3 residues: CASSRAQGTNYGYTF. CDR3 DNA sequence: TGTGCCAGCTCACGAGCACAGGGAACTAACTATGGCTACACCTTC.

Comment on this clonotype: One end of the junction varies from germline; a read error may be responsible. The chain carries TRBV12-3 or TRBV12-4 and TRBJ1-2, with a possible D match to TRBD1 (5 bases). The CDR3 contains 17 residues. The CDR3 sequence is CASSSPRGPARRDGYTF. The CDR3 coding sequence is TGTGCCAGCAGTTCGCCAAGGGGACCGGCGCGGAGGGATGGGTACACCTTC.

This clonotype came up a few times. The chain has TRBV12-3 or TRBV12-4 and TRBJ1-5; a possible D gene is TRBD1 (5 bases). This CDR3 is built from 13 residues. Trimming took 5 bases from V and 9 from J, leaving 14 bases between them. The CDR3 loop is CASSLGGVGPQHF. CDR3 sequence (DNA): TGTGCCAGCAGTCTCGGGGGGGTCGGGCCCCAGCATTTT.